The following is a TCR beta chain sequence with its context. CDR1 SGHTA and CDR2 FQGNSA come from the germline V gene. CDR3 length: 17 residues. Germline trimming cut 3 bases from V and 5 bases from J; bases unmatched to any gene: 12. This record belongs to a study of blood T cell repertoires in COVID-19. Study-level background: The United States, Italy and Spain were the sources of the acute and convalescent COVID-19 samples. Nucleic acid was either cDNA or gDNA, and it came from T cells, B-cell-depleted T cells, or PBMCs.

Per the authors' pipeline: By means of reference gene primer amplification, nucleated cell counts were estimated. Assay: immunoSEQ multiplex PCR; the TCRdb copy retains only in-frame clones and omits some. That table supplies the V and J calls and clone size; D and trimming were determined from the DNA. Among about 250,000 clones, 89% were seen once, and the ten largest hold approximately 4.6%. This rearrangement joins TRBV7-2 to TRBJ2-2, with 7 bases identical to TRBD2. This TCR was recovered from a woman aged 40 to 49 who had recovered from COVID-19. Sequenced input: peripheral blood. Here the CDR3 reads CASSLMVTSIDTGELFF. The CDR3 DNA follows: TGTGCCAGCAGCTTGATGGTGACTAGCATTGATACCGGGGAGCTGTTTTTT.